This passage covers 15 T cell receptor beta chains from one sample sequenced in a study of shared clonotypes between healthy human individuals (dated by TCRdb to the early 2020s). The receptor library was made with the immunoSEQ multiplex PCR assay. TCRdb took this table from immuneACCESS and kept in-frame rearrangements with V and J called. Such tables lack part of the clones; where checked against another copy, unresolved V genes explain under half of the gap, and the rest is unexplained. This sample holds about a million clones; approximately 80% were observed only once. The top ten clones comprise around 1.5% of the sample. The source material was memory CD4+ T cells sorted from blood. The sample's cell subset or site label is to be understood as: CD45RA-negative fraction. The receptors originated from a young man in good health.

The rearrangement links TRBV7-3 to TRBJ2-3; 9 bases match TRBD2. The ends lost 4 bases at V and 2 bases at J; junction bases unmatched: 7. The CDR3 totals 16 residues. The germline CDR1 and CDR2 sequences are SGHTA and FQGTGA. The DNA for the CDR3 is TGTGCCAGCAGCTCAATTAGCGGGGGCAACACAGATACGCAGTATTTT. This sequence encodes CASSSISGGNTDTQYF.

The CDR3 bases are TGCAGCGTTGAACTCGATCTCTACAATGAGCAGTTCTTC. Translating it yields CSVELDLYNEQFF. The chain employs TRBV29-1 and TRBJ2-1; no firm D call. This CDR3 has 13 residues. Trimming removed 2 bases at V and 3 bases at J, with 8 bases between. Germline V lookup: CDR1 SQVTM, CDR2 ANQGSEA.

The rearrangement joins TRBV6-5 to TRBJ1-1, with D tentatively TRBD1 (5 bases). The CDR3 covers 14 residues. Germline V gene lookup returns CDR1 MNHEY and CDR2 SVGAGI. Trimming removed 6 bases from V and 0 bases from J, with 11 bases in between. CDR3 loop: CASRAGTLNTEAFF. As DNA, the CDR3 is TGTGCCAGCAGGGCAGGGACGCTGAACACTGAAGCTTTCTTT.

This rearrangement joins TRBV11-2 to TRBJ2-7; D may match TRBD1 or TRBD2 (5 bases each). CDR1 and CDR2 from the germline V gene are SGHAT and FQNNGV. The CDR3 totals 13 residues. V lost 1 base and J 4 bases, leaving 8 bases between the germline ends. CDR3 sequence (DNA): TGTGCCAGCAGCTTAGGCAGGGAGTACGAGCAGTACTTC. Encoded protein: CASSLGREYEQYF.

The CDR3 sequence is CASSLGYSIQYF. The CDR3 coding sequence is TGTGCCAGTAGTTTAGGCTATAGCATTCAGTACTTC. V and J are TRBV19 and TRBJ2-4; the D is unclear. V lost 5 bases to trimming and J lost 9 bases, with 11 bases between them. There are 12 residues in the CDR3. The V gene's germline CDR1 is LNHDA and CDR2 SQIVND (reference sequence).

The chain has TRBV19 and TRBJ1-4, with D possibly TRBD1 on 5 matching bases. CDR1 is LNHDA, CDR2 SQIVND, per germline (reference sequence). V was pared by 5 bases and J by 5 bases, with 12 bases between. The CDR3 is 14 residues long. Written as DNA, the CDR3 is TGTGCCAGTAGTGTGACAGCCAGCAATGAAAAACTGTTTTTT. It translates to CASSVTASNEKLFF.

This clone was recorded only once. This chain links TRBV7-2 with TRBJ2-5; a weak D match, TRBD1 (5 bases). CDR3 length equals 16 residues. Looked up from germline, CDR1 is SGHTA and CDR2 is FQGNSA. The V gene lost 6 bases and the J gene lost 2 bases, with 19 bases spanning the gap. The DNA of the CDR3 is TGTGCCAGCAGTCAAGCCCAGGGTAGTCGGCAAGAGACCCAGTACTTC. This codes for CASSQAQGSRQETQYF.

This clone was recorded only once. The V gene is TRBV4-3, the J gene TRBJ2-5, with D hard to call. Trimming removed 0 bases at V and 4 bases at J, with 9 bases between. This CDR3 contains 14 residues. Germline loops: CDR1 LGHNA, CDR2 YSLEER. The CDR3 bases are TGCGCCAGCAGCCAAGATTTGGTTCCAGAGACCCAGTACTTC. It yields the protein CASSQDLVPETQYF.

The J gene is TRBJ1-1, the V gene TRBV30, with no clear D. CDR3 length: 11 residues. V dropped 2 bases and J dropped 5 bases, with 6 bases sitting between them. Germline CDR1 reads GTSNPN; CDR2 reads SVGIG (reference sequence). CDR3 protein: CAWSLKTEAFF. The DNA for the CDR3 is TGTGCCTGGAGTCTCAAGACTGAAGCTTTCTTT.

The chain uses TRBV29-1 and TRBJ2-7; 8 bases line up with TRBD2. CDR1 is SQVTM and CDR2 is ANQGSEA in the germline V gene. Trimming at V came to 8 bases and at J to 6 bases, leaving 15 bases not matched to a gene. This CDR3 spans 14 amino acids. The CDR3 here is CSIGDVGGAREQYF. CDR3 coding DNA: TGCAGCATTGGTGATGTCGGGGGGGCTCGCGAGCAGTACTTC.

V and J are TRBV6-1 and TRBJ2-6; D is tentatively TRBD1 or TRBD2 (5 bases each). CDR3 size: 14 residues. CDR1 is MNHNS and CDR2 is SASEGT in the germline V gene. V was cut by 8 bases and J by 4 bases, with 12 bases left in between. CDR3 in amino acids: CASAVGAGANVLTF. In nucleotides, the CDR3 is TGTGCCAGCGCAGTCGGGGCAGGGGCCAACGTCCTGACTTTC.

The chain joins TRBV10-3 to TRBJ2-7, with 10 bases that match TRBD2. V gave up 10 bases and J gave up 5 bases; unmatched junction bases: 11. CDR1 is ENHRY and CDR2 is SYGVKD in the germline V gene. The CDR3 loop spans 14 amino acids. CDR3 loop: CATLTGLATNEQYF. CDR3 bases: TGTGCCACCCTAACGGGACTAGCGACCAACGAGCAGTACTTC.

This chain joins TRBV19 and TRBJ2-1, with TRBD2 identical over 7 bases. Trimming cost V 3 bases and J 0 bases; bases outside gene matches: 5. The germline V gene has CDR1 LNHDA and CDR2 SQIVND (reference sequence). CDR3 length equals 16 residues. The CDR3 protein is CASSIGAGSSYNEQFF. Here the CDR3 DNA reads TGTGCCAGTAGTATTGGAGCGGGGAGCTCCTACAATGAGCAGTTCTTC.

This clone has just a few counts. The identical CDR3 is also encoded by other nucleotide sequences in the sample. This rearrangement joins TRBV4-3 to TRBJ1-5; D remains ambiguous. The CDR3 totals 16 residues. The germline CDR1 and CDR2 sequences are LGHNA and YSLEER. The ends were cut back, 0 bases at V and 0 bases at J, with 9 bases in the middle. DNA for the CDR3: TGCGCCAGCAGCCAAGACCCGGGCAATAGCAATCAGCCCCAGCATTTT. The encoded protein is CASSQDPGNSNQPQHF.

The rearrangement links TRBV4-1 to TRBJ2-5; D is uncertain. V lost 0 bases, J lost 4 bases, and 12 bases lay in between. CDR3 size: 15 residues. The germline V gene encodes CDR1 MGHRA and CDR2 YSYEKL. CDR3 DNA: TGCGCCAGCAGCCAAGATCCGCACCTGGGAGAGACCCAGTACTTC. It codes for CASSQDPHLGETQYF.